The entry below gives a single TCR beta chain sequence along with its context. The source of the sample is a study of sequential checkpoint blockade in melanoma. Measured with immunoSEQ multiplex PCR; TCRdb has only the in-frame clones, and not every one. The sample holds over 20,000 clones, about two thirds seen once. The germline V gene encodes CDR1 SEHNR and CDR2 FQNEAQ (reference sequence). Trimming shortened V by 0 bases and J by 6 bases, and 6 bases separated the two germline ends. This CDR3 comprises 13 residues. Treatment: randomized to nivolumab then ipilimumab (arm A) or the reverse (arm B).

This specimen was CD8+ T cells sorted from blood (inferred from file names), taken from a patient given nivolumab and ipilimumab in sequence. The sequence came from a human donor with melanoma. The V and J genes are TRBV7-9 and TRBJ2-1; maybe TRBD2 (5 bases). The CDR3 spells CASSLAGSNEQFF. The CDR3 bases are TGTGCCAGCAGCTTAGCGGGGAGCAATGAGCAGTTCTTC.